One T cell receptor (beta chain) is described in this entry. Its specificity is not known. Using immunoSEQ multiplex PCR, the repertoire was profiled, and TCRdb retains in-frame clones only, with some absent. This sample has about 150,000 clones, with 85% to 90% found just once. This specimen belongs to a study of cytomegalovirus exposure and HLA in healthy donors. The study, taken as a whole, reports: The tendency of first-cohort TCR clusters to co-occur in the 120 or so validation repertoires emerged from a later analysis. Rarity held for most TCR sequences, but there were some public TCRs that occurred in many donors. Cytomegalovirus association was assigned to about 150 TCR beta chains.

Trimming cost V 6 bases and J 8 bases, with 12 bases left between them. The CDR3 contains 12 residues. Germline V lookup: CDR1 SGHNT, CDR2 YYREEE (reference sequence). The chain is built from TRBV5-4 and TRBJ2-4, with D tentatively TRBD1 (6 bases). The specimen sequenced was PBMCs. The source is a human donor in good health. The CDR3 bases are TGTGCCAGCAAGGGGGTGGGGGACATTCAGTACTTC. Its translation is CASKGVGDIQYF.